Listed below are T cell receptor beta chains from one sample, sequenced in a study of PD-1 blockade in classical Hodgkin lymphoma. Libraries were prepared by immunoSEQ multiplex PCR; TCRdb keeps only in-frame clonotypes and omits some of them. The sample gives around 50,000 clones, around four fifths of which show up once; 10% to 15% is in the top ten. The material was peripheral blood mononuclear cells (PBMCs), obtained before the fourth cycle of nivolumab. The origin of the receptors is a human donor with classical Hodgkin lymphoma. Each CDR3 is given with its conserved first and last residue. The D gene is left open where the match is weak. The listing skips clone size in some rows; elsewhere it reads once, few, many or a size class.

clone_size: NA
v_call: TRBV27
j_call: TRBJ2-7
cdr3_length: 14
d_call: NA
cdr3_aa: CASSLATPSYEQYF
cdr3_nt: TGTGCCAGCAGTTTAGCCACCCCCTCCTACGAGCAGTACTTC

clone_size: NA
v_call: TRBV25-1
j_call: TRBJ1-1
cdr3_length: 15
d_call: NA
cdr3_aa: CASTRNLGGGTEAFF
cdr3_nt: TGTGCCAGCACCAGGAATTTAGGGGGGGGTACTGAAGCTTTCTTT

clone_size: NA
v_call: TRBV10-2
j_call: TRBJ2-7
cdr3_length: 14
d_call: TRBD2
cdr3_aa: CASSSFGGGYEQYF
cdr3_nt: TGCGCCAGCAGTTCCTTCGGGGGGGGCTACGAGCAGTACTTC

clone_size: NA
v_call: TRBV19
j_call: TRBJ1-2
cdr3_length: 15
d_call: TRBD1
cdr3_aa: CASSLGRQGRGGYTF
cdr3_nt: TGTGCCAGTAGTTTGGGGAGACAGGGTCGGGGTGGCTACACCTTC

clone_size: NA
v_call: TRBV6-6
j_call: TRBJ1-1
cdr3_length: 13
d_call: NA
cdr3_aa: CASSPGGFTEAFF
cdr3_nt: TGTGCCAGCAGCCCCGGGGGATTTACTGAAGCTTTCTTT

clone_size: NA
v_call: TRBV27
j_call: TRBJ2-5
cdr3_length: 15
d_call: TRBD1
cdr3_aa: CASSFNGQGRETQYF
cdr3_nt: TGTGCCAGCAGTTTCAACGGACAGGGGCGAGAGACCCAGTACTTC

clone_size: NA
v_call: TRBV9
j_call: TRBJ2-1
cdr3_length: 15
d_call: NA
cdr3_aa: CASSGGRIAANEQFF
cdr3_nt: TGTGCCAGCAGCGGGGGCAGGATAGCAGCTAATGAGCAGTTCTTC

clone_size: NA
v_call: TRBV15
j_call: TRBJ2-4
cdr3_length: 15
d_call: NA
cdr3_aa: CATSPGVLAKNIQYF
cdr3_nt: TGTGCCACCAGCCCAGGGGTGCTAGCCAAAAACATTCAGTACTTC

clone_size: NA
v_call: TRBV6-1
j_call: TRBJ2-7
cdr3_length: 15
d_call: NA
cdr3_aa: CASSVRDLDTYEQYF
cdr3_nt: TGTGCCAGCAGTGTCCGGGACTTGGATACCTACGAGCAGTACTTC

clone_size: once
v_call: TRBV7-2
j_call: TRBJ2-5
cdr3_length: 14
d_call: TRBD1
cdr3_aa: CASSRNRGQETQYF
cdr3_nt: TGTGCCAGCAGCAGAAACAGGGGTCAAGAGACCCAGTACTTC

clone_size: few
v_call: TRBV7-2
j_call: TRBJ1-2
cdr3_length: 14
d_call: NA
cdr3_aa: CASSLSPIVYGYTF
cdr3_nt: TGTGCCAGCAGCTTAAGCCCCATTGTCTATGGCTACACCTTC

clone_size: NA
v_call: TRBV5-1
j_call: TRBJ2-5
cdr3_length: 16
d_call: NA
cdr3_aa: CASSLGDFAGFETQYF
cdr3_nt: TGCGCCAGCAGCTTGGGGGATTTTGCGGGATTCGAGACCCAGTACTTC

clone_size: NA
v_call: TRBV28
j_call: TRBJ2-3
cdr3_length: 14
d_call: NA
cdr3_aa: CASSPLRFTDTQYF
cdr3_nt: TGTGCCAGCAGTCCCCTGCGGTTCACAGATACGCAGTATTTT

clone_size: NA
v_call: TRBV9
j_call: TRBJ1-2
cdr3_length: 14
d_call: TRBD1
cdr3_aa: CASSAYGTEINYTF
cdr3_nt: TGTGCCAGCAGCGCCTACGGGACAGAGATCAACTACACCTTC

clone_size: few
v_call: TRBV4-3
j_call: TRBJ2-1
cdr3_length: 20
d_call: NA
cdr3_aa: CASSQEAIATPVGSYNEQFF
cdr3_nt: TGCGCCAGCAGCCAAGAGGCCATAGCCACACCCGTGGGCTCCTACAATGAGCAGTTCTTC

clone_size: NA
v_call: TRBV11-2
j_call: TRBJ2-7
cdr3_length: 15
d_call: TRBD1
cdr3_aa: CASSLKGDRAYEQYF
cdr3_nt: TGTGCCAGCAGCTTAAAAGGTGACAGGGCCTACGAGCAGTACTTC

clone_size: NA
v_call: TRBV10-1
j_call: TRBJ2-7
cdr3_length: 13
d_call: NA
cdr3_aa: CASSEPGADEQYF
cdr3_nt: TGCGCCAGCAGTGAGCCAGGGGCCGACGAGCAGTACTTC

clone_size: NA
v_call: TRBV6-5
j_call: TRBJ2-7
cdr3_length: 15
d_call: TRBD2
cdr3_aa: CASRVGTSGTYEQYF
cdr3_nt: TGTGCCAGCAGGGTTGGGACTAGCGGAACCTACGAGCAGTACTTC

clone_size: NA
v_call: TRBV7-2
j_call: TRBJ2-5
cdr3_length: 14
d_call: NA
cdr3_aa: CASSLFVGQETQYF
cdr3_nt: TGTGCCAGCAGCCTCTTTGTGGGGCAAGAGACCCAGTACTTC

clone_size: NA
v_call: TRBV10-2
j_call: TRBJ2-1
cdr3_length: 14
d_call: NA
cdr3_aa: CASREQGGHNEQFF
cdr3_nt: TGCGCCAGCAGGGAGCAGGGCGGGCACAATGAGCAGTTCTTC

clone_size: once
v_call: TRBV11-2
j_call: TRBJ2-7
cdr3_length: 15
d_call: TRBD2
cdr3_aa: CASSSWGLAFYEQYF
cdr3_nt: TGTGCCAGCAGCTCTTGGGGACTAGCTTTCTACGAGCAGTACTTC

clone_size: NA
v_call: TRBV19
j_call: TRBJ2-1
cdr3_length: 16
d_call: TRBD2
cdr3_aa: CASSMIGRESYNEQFF
cdr3_nt: TGTGCCAGTAGTATGATTGGGCGGGAGTCCTACAATGAGCAGTTCTTC

clone_size: NA
v_call: TRBV4-3
j_call: TRBJ2-1
cdr3_length: 16
d_call: TRBD2
cdr3_aa: CASSQVGVGGRMEQFF
cdr3_nt: TGCGCCAGCAGCCAAGTGGGCGTTGGCGGGAGAATGGAGCAGTTCTTC

clone_size: NA
v_call: TRBV9
j_call: TRBJ2-3
cdr3_length: 17
d_call: NA
cdr3_aa: CASSVPSFGWGTDTQYF
cdr3_nt: TGTGCCAGCAGCGTCCCTAGTTTTGGATGGGGCACAGATACGCAGTATTTT

clone_size: NA
v_call: TRBV9
j_call: TRBJ2-7
cdr3_length: 13
d_call: NA
cdr3_aa: CASSVDSPYEQYF
cdr3_nt: TGTGCCAGCAGCGTTGACAGTCCCTACGAGCAGTACTTC

clone_size: NA
v_call: TRBV12-2
j_call: TRBJ1-5
cdr3_length: 15
d_call: NA
cdr3_aa: CASRLIGEYNQPQHF
cdr3_nt: TGTGCAAGTCGCTTAATAGGCGAGTACAATCAGCCCCAGCATTTT

clone_size: NA
v_call: TRBV19
j_call: TRBJ1-1
cdr3_length: 13
d_call: NA
cdr3_aa: CASSMGRTSEAFF
cdr3_nt: TGTGCCAGTAGTATGGGACGGACATCTGAAGCTTTCTTT

clone_size: once
v_call: TRBV4-3
j_call: TRBJ2-7
cdr3_length: 14
d_call: NA
cdr3_aa: CASSPGGPAYEQYF
cdr3_nt: TGCGCCAGCAGCCCTGGAGGGCCAGCCTACGAGCAGTACTTC

clone_size: NA
v_call: TRBV6-5
j_call: TRBJ1-2
cdr3_length: 14
d_call: TRBD1
cdr3_aa: CASSPGTGTYGYTF
cdr3_nt: TGTGCCAGCTCACCGGGGACAGGGACCTATGGCTACACCTTC

clone_size: NA
v_call: TRBV27
j_call: TRBJ1-1
cdr3_length: 13
d_call: TRBD1
cdr3_aa: CASSDGTASQAFF
cdr3_nt: TGTGCCAGCAGCGATGGGACAGCGAGTCAAGCTTTCTTT

clone_size: NA
v_call: TRBV7-2
j_call: TRBJ2-7
cdr3_length: 15
d_call: TRBD2
cdr3_aa: CASSFGGRGSYEQYF
cdr3_nt: TGTGCCAGCAGCTTCGGCGGGAGGGGGTCCTACGAGCAGTACTTC

clone_size: NA
v_call: TRBV30
j_call: TRBJ2-1
cdr3_length: 17
d_call: NA
cdr3_aa: CAWSAAPGLATFNEQFF
cdr3_nt: TGTGCCTGGAGTGCAGCCCCGGGACTTGCGACCTTCAATGAGCAGTTCTTC

clone_size: NA
v_call: TRBV27
j_call: TRBJ2-1
cdr3_length: 17
d_call: NA
cdr3_aa: CASSPPRVLSSYNEQFF
cdr3_nt: TGTGCCAGCAGCCCCCCGCGAGTCCTGAGCTCCTACAATGAGCAGTTCTTC

clone_size: NA
v_call: TRBV29-1
j_call: TRBJ1-1
cdr3_length: 14
d_call: TRBD1
cdr3_aa: CSVFPQGLDTEAFF
cdr3_nt: TGCAGCGTGTTTCCACAGGGGTTGGACACTGAAGCTTTCTTT

clone_size: NA
v_call: TRBV7-2
j_call: TRBJ1-4
cdr3_length: 15
d_call: NA
cdr3_aa: CASSLDGGRDEKLFF
cdr3_nt: TGTGCCAGCAGCTTAGACGGCGGAAGAGATGAAAAACTGTTTTTT

clone_size: NA
v_call: TRBV19
j_call: TRBJ2-1
cdr3_length: 15
d_call: NA
cdr3_aa: CASSIPGGSYNEQFF
cdr3_nt: TGTGCCAGTAGTATCCCAGGGGGGTCCTACAATGAGCAGTTCTTC

clone_size: NA
v_call: TRBV6-1
j_call: TRBJ2-4
cdr3_length: 11
d_call: TRBD2
cdr3_aa: CASREGSIQYF
cdr3_nt: TGTGCCAGCCGGGAGGGGAGCATTCAGTACTTC

clone_size: once
v_call: TRBV5-8
j_call: TRBJ1-5
cdr3_length: 15
d_call: NA
cdr3_aa: CASSSVPNSNQPQHF
cdr3_nt: TGTGCCAGCAGCTCGGTTCCAAATAGCAATCAGCCCCAGCATTTT

clone_size: NA
v_call: TRBV18
j_call: TRBJ2-7
cdr3_length: 20
d_call: TRBD2
cdr3_aa: CASSPPRGLAGEGLAYEQYF
cdr3_nt: TGTGCCAGCTCACCGCCTCGTGGACTAGCGGGAGAAGGGCTTGCCTACGAGCAGTACTTC

clone_size: NA
v_call: TRBV28
j_call: TRBJ1-1
cdr3_length: 14
d_call: TRBD1
cdr3_aa: CASSLPGQGFEAFF
cdr3_nt: TGTGCCAGCAGTTTACCAGGACAGGGCTTTGAAGCTTTCTTT

clone_size: NA
v_call: TRBV7-2
j_call: TRBJ2-1
cdr3_length: 14
d_call: TRBD2
cdr3_aa: CASRPGLAYNEQFF
cdr3_nt: TGTGCCAGCAGACCGGGACTAGCCTACAATGAGCAGTTCTTC

clone_size: NA
v_call: TRBV7-3
j_call: TRBJ1-2
cdr3_length: 14
d_call: TRBD1
cdr3_aa: CASSLRGTGDGYTF
cdr3_nt: TGTGCCAGCAGCTTAAGAGGGACAGGGGACGGCTACACCTTC

clone_size: once
v_call: TRBV6-6
j_call: TRBJ2-7
cdr3_length: 13
d_call: TRBD2
cdr3_aa: CASKSGGGHEQYF
cdr3_nt: TGTGCCAGCAAATCGGGAGGCGGCCACGAGCAGTACTTC

clone_size: NA
v_call: TRBV21-1
j_call: TRBJ2-5
cdr3_length: 13
d_call: NA
cdr3_aa: CASSGLAQETQYF
cdr3_nt: TGTGCCAGCAGCGGACTAGCACAAGAGACCCAGTACTTC

clone_size: NA
v_call: TRBV5-1
j_call: TRBJ2-1
cdr3_length: 15
d_call: NA
cdr3_aa: CASKVTSGLYNEQFF
cdr3_nt: TGCGCCAGCAAGGTCACAAGCGGCCTCTACAATGAGCAGTTCTTC

clone_size: once
v_call: TRBV7-9
j_call: TRBJ1-2
cdr3_length: 14
d_call: TRBD1
cdr3_aa: CASSLVDREFGYTF
cdr3_nt: TGTGCCAGCAGCTTAGTGGACAGGGAATTTGGCTACACCTTC

clone_size: NA
v_call: TRBV7-9
j_call: TRBJ1-5
cdr3_length: 13
d_call: NA
cdr3_aa: CASSVGPNQPQHF
cdr3_nt: TGTGCCAGCAGCGTTGGACCCAATCAGCCCCAGCATTTT

clone_size: NA
v_call: TRBV4-3
j_call: TRBJ1-6
cdr3_length: 16
d_call: TRBD1
cdr3_aa: CASSHQRRGHNSPLHF
cdr3_nt: TGCGCCAGCAGCCACCAACGCAGGGGGCATAATTCACCCCTCCACTTT

clone_size: NA
v_call: TRBV29-1
j_call: TRBJ2-3
cdr3_length: 13
d_call: NA
cdr3_aa: CSVILPITDTQYF
cdr3_nt: TGCAGCGTCATACTCCCGATCACAGATACGCAGTATTTT

clone_size: NA
v_call: TRBV7-9
j_call: TRBJ2-2
cdr3_length: 16
d_call: NA
cdr3_aa: CASSLATGRVTGELFF
cdr3_nt: TGTGCCAGCAGCTTAGCGACCGGTCGCGTCACCGGGGAGCTGTTTTTT